The present T cell receptor beta chain was sequenced within a study of T-cell reconstitution after alpha-beta-depleted transplantation in children. Preparation of the TCRbeta library involved a method that used unique molecular identifiers. TCRdb re-analysed the PCR reads in MiXCR, keeping a single row per CDR3 protein. The sample holds about 870,000 distinct CDR3 sequences, 15% to 20% seen once. To note about this clonotype: Its antigen remains unknown.

The CDR3 is 17 residues long. Germline CDR1 MGHRA, CDR2 YSYEKL. The V gene end was trimmed by 3 bases and the J gene end by 3 bases; junction bases not matched to a gene: 14. General study results and limits: T-cell numbers and diversity, one year after transplant, stemmed largely from T cells that were newly produced. It was surviving recipient T cells and thymic progenitors that gave some patients high TCRbeta diversity at day 60. Several hundred expanded graft clones reportedly gave rise to the alpha-beta T cells present about two months after transplant.

The sequences come from PBMCs, mostly from graft donor cells, collected 360 days after TCRalphabeta/CD19-depleted stem cell transplant. The receptor's source is a male patient between 10 and 17 years old who had a stem cell transplant for acute lymphoblastic leukemia, so the T cells may come from the graft donor. The chain combines TRBV4-1 with TRBJ2-7; 7 nucleotides match TRBD1. The chain's CDR3 is CASSHAPRGQNLYEQYF. The CDR3 DNA is TGCGCCAGCAGCCACGCACCCCGGGGACAGAATCTCTACGAGCAGTACTTC.